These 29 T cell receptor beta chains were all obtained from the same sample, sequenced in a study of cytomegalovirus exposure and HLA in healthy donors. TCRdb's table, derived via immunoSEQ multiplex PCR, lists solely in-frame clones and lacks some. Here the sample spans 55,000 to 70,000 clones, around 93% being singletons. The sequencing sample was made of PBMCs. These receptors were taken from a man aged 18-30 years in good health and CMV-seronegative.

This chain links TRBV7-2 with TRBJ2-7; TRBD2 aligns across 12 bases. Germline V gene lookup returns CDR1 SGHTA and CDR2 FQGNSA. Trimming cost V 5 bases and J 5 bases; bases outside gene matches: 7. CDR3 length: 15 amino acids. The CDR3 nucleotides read TGTGCCAGCAGCCTTCTAGCGGGAGGGCTGGACGAGCAGTACTTC. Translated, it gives CASSLLAGGLDEQYF.

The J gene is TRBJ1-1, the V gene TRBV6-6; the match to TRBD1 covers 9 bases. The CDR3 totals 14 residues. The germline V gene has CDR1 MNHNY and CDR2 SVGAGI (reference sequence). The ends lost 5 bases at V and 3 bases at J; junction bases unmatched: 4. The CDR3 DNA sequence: TGTGCCAGCAGTAACCGGGACAGGGACACTGAAGCTTTCTTT. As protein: CASSNRDRDTEAFF.

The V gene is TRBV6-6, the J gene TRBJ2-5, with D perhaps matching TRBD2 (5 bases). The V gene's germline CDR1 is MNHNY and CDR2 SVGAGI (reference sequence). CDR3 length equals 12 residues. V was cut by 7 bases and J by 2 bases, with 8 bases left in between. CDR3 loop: CASNGIQETQYF. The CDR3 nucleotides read TGTGCCAGCAACGGGATACAAGAGACCCAGTACTTC.

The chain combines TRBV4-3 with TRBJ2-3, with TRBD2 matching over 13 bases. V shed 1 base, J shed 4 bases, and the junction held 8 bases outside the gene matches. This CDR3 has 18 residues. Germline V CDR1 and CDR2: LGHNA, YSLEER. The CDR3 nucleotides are TGCGCCAGCAGCCAAGCCCCGGGAGGACTAGCGGGGGCAGATACGCAGTATTTT. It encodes CASSQAPGGLAGADTQYF.

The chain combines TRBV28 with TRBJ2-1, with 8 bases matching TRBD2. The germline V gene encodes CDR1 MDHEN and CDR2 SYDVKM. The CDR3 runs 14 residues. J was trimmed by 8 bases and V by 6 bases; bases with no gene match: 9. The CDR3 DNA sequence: TGTGCCAGCAGCTCCGGGGGGGGCAGGTATGAGCAGTTCTTC. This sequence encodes CASSSGGGRYEQFF. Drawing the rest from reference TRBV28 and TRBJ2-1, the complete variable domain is DVKVTQSSRYLVKRTGEKVFLECVQDMDHENMFWYRQDPGLGLRLIYFSYDVKMKEKGDIPEGYSVSREKKERFSLILESASTNQTSMYLCASSSGGGRYEQFFGPGTRLTVL.

CDR3 DNA sequence: TGTGCCAGCAGCTTCCGCCGGGACGGGGGCTCCTACGAGCAGTACTTC. Amino acid sequence: CASSFRRDGGSYEQYF. The chain combines TRBV25-1 with TRBJ2-7; TRBD2 is a possible D gene (6 bases). Per the germline V gene, CDR1 is MGHDK and CDR2 is SYGVNS. The CDR3 extends over 16 amino acids. V gave up 6 bases and J gave up 0 bases, with 18 bases separating them.

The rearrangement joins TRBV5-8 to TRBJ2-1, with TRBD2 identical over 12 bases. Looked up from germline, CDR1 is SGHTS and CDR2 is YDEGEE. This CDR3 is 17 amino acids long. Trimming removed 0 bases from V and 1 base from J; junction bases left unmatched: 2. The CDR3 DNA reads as TGTGCCAGCAGCTTGGGACTAGCGGGGGATTCCTACAATGAGCAGTTCTTC. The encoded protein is CASSLGLAGDSYNEQFF.

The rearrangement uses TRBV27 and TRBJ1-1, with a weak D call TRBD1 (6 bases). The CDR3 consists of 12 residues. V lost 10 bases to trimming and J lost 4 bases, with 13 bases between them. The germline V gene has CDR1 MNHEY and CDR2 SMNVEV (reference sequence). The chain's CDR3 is CATRRGGTEAFF. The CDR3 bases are TGTGCCACTCGGAGAGGGGGCACTGAAGCTTTCTTT.

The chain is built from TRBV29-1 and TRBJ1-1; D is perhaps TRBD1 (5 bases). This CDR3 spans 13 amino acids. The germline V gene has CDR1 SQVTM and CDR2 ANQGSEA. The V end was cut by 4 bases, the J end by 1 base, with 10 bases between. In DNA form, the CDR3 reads TGCAGCGTTGTATTAGGGGAGAACACTGAAGCTTTCTTT. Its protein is CSVVLGENTEAFF.

The CDR3 here is CASSYGPSTDTQYF. CDR3 sequence (DNA): TGTGCCAGCAGTTATGGCCCGAGCACAGATACGCAGTATTTT. This chain connects TRBV6-6 to TRBJ2-3; D gene ambiguous. Germline V gives CDR1 MNHNY, CDR2 SVGAGI (reference sequence). The germline V and J ends were trimmed by 3 bases and 0 bases, with 7 bases remaining between them. This CDR3 comprises 14 residues.

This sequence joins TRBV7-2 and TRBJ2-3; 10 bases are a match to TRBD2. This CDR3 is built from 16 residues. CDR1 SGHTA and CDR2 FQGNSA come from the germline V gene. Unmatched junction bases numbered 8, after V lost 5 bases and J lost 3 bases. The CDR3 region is CASSRSLAGVTDTQYF. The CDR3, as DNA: TGTGCCAGCAGCCGTTCGCTAGCGGGAGTTACAGATACGCAGTATTTT.

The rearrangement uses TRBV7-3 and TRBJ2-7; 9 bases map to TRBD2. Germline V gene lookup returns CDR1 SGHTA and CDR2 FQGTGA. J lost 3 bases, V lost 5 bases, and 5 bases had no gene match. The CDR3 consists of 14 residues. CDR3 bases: TGTGCCAGCAGCGCGACTAGCGGAGACTACGAGCAGTACTTC. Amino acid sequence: CASSATSGDYEQYF.

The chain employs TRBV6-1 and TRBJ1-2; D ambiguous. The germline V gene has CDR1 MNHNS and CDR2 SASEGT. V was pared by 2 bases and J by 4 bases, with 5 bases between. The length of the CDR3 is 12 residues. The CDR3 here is CASSEPVYGYTF. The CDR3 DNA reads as TGTGCCAGCAGTGAACCGGTCTATGGCTACACCTTC.

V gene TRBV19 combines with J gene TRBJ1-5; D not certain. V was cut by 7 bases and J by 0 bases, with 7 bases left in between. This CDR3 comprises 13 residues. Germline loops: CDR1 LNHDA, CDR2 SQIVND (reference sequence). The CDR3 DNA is TGTGCCAGTAAGCACTATAGCAATCAGCCCCAGCATTTT. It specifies CASKHYSNQPQHF. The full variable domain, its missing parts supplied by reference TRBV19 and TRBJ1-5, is DGGITQSPKYLFRKEGQNVTLSCEQNLNHDAMYWYRQDPGQGLRLIYYSQIVNDFQKGDIAEGYSVSREKKESFPLTVTSAQKNPTAFYLCASKHYSNQPQHFGDGTRLSIL.

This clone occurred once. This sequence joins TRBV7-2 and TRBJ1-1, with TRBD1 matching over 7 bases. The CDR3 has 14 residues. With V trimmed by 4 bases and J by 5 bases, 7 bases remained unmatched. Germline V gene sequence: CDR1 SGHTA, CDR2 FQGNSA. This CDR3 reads CASSSRQGMTEAFF. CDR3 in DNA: TGTGCCAGCAGCTCCCGACAGGGTATGACTGAAGCTTTCTTT. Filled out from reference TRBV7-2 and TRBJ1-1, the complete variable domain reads GAGVSQSPSNKVTEKGKDVELRCDPISGHTALYWYRQSLGQGLEFLIYFQGNSAPDKSGLPSDRFSAERTGGSVSTLTIQRTQQEDSAVYLCASSSRQGMTEAFFGQGTRLTVV.

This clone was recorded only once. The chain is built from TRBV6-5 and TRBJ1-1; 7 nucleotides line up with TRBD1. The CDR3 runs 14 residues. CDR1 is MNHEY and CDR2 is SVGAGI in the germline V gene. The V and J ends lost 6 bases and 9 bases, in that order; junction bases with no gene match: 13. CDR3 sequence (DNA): TGTGCCAGCAGCTCACCTGGGACAGCGGCGCAAGCTTTCTTT. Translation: CASSSPGTAAQAFF.

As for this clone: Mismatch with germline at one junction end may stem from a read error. Here the CDR3 DNA reads TGTGCCAGCAGTCTCTCCCGGGACAGGGCCCGAGGGTTT. Amino acids: CASSLSRDRARGF. V usage is TRBV6-6 and J usage is TRBJ1-1; 9 nucleotides align to TRBD1. The CDR3 has 13 residues. Per the germline V gene, CDR1 is MNHNY and CDR2 is SVGAGI (reference sequence).

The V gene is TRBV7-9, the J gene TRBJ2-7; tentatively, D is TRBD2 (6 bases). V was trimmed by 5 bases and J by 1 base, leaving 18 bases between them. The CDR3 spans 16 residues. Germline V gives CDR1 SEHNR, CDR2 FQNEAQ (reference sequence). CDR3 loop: CASSAGLGLFSYEQYF. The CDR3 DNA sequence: TGTGCCAGCAGCGCGGGCCTGGGACTTTTTTCCTACGAGCAGTACTTC.

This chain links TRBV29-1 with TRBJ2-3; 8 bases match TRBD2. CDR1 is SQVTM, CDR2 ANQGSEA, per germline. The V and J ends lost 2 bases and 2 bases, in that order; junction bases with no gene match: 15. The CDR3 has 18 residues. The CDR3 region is CSVETDSPGGVVTDTQYF. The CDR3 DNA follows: TGCAGCGTTGAAACTGACAGCCCGGGAGGGGTTGTCACAGATACGCAGTATTTT.

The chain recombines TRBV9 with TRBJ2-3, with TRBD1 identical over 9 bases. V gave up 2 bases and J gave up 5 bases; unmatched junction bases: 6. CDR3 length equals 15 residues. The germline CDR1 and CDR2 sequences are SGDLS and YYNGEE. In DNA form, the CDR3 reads TGTGCCAGCAGCGTCCGGGACAGGGAGGTAGATACGCAGTATTTT. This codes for CASSVRDREVDTQYF.

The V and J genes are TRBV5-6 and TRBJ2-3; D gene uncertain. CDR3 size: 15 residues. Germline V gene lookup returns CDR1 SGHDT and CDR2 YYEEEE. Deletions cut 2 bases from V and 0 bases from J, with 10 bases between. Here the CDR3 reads CASSFSTFSTDTQYF. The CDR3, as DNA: TGTGCCAGCAGCTTTTCAACTTTTAGCACAGATACGCAGTATTTT.

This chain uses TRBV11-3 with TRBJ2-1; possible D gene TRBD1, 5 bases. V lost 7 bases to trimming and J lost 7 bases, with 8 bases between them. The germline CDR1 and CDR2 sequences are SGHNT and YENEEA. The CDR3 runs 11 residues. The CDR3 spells CASTTGNEQFF. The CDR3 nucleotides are TGTGCCAGCACAACAGGAAATGAGCAGTTCTTC.

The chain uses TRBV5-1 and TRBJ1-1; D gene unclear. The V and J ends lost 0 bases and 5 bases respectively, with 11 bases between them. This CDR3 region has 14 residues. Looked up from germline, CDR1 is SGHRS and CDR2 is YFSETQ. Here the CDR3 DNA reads TGCGCCAGCAGCTTGGATGACGGCGGTACTGAAGCTTTCTTT. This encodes CASSLDDGGTEAFF.

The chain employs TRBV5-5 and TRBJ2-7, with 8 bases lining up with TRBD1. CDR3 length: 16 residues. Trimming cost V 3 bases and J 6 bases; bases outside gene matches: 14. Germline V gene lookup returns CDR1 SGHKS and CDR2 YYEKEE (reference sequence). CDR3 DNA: TGTGCCAGCAGCTCAAGGACCGGGACAGGTGCTACCGAGCAGTACTTC. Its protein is CASSSRTGTGATEQYF.

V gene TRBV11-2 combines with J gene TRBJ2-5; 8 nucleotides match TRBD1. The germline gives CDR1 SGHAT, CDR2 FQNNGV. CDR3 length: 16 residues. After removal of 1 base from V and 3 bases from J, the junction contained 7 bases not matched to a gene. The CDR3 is CASSLGGRGREETQYF. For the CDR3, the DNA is TGTGCCAGCAGCTTAGGAGGCAGGGGGCGCGAAGAGACCCAGTACTTC. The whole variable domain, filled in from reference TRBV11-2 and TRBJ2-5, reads EAGVAQSPRYKIIEKRQSVAFWCNPISGHATLYWYQQILGQGPKLLIQFQNNGVVDDSQLPKDRFSAERLKGVDSTLKIQPAKLEDSAVYLCASSLGGRGREETQYFGPGTRLLVL.

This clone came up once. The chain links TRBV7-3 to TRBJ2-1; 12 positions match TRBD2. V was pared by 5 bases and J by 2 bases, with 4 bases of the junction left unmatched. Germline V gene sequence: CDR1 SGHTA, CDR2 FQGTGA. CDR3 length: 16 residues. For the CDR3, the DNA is TGTGCCAGCAGCCGACTAGCGGGAGTTGCCTACAATGAGCAGTTCTTC. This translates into CASSRLAGVAYNEQFF.

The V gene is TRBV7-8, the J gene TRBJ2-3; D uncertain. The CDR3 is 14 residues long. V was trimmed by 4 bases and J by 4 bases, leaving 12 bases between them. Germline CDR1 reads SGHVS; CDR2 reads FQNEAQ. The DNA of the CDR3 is TGTGCCAGCAGCTCCGGTCTCGGGTCAGATACGCAGTATTTT. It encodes CASSSGLGSDTQYF. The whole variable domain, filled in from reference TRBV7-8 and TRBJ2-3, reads GAGVSQSPRYKVAKRGQDVALRCDPISGHVSLFWYQQALGQGPEFLTYFQNEAQLDKSGLPSDRFFAERPEGSVSTLKIQRTQQEDSAVYLCASSSGLGSDTQYFGPGTRLTVL.

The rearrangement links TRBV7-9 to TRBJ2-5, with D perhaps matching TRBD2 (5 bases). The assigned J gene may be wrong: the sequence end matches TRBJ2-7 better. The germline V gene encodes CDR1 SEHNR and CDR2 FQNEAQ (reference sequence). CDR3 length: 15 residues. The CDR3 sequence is CASSFQETSSYEQYF. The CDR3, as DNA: TGTGCCAGCAGCTTTCAGGAAACTAGCTCCTACGAGCAGTACTTC.

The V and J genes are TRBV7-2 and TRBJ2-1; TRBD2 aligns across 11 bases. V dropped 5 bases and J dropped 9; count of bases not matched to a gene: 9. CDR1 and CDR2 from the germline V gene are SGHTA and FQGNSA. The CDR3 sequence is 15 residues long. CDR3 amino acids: CASSHSGRASSEQFF. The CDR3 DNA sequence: TGTGCCAGCAGCCATAGCGGGAGGGCTTCGAGTGAGCAGTTCTTC.